This TCR beta chain stems from a study of T-cell reconstitution after alpha-beta-depleted transplantation in children. Study-level points and caveats: Expanded clones from the graft, numbering several hundred, reportedly supplied alpha-beta T cells about two months after transplant. T-cell counts and diversity at one year post-transplant came mainly from newly produced T cells.

V trimming: 7 bases; J trimming: 5 bases; junction bases outside the gene matches: 7. The CDR3 has 15 residues. Germline CDR1 MNHNS, CDR2 SASEGT. Preparation of the TCRbeta library involved a method that used unique molecular identifiers. TCRdb recomputed calls from the PCR reads with MiXCR, one row per CDR3 protein. Among about 980,000 distinct CDR3 sequences listed, roughly 29% were seen once. Concerning this clonotype: Its target is not known.

The sequence came from a boy in the first two years of life who had a stem cell transplant for SCID, so the T cells may come from the graft donor. V is TRBV6-1 and J is TRBJ2-5; 13 bases line up with TRBD2. The input for sequencing was PBMCs, mostly from graft donor cells, taken 360 days after TCRalphabeta/CD19-depleted stem cell transplant. The CDR3 spells CASKLAGGPAETQYF. The CDR3 nucleotides read TGTGCCAGCAAACTAGCGGGGGGGCCCGCGGAGACCCAGTACTTC.